Listed here are 29 T cell receptor beta chains from one sample, sequenced in a study of T cells in tuberculosis. Assay used: immunoSEQ multiplex PCR; TCRdb lists only in-frame clones, some missing. Among some 90,000 clones listed, roughly 90% were seen once. Sorting used thawed, overnight-rested PBMC stained with anti-CD3, a viability dye and GMM-loaded CD1B tetramer. C32 glucose monomycolate from Rhodococcus equi was loaded onto the CD1B tetramers. The material sequenced was CD1b-GMM tetramer-negative cells sorted from PBMCs. These TCRs come from an adult woman with latent tuberculosis.

The chain combines TRBV5-1 with TRBJ1-4; D uncertain. Trimming cost V 4 bases and J 5 bases, with 12 bases left between them. Germline CDR1 is SGHRS and CDR2 is YFSETQ. The CDR3 sequence is 14 residues long. CDR3 nucleotides: TGCGCCAGCAGCATTGTCGGGAAGAATGAAAAACTGTTTTTT. Translated: CASSIVGKNEKLFF. Based on the CDR3 plus reference TRBV5-1 and TRBJ1-4, the full variable domain is KAGVTQTPRYLIKTRGQQVTLSCSPISGHRSVSWYQQTPGQGLQFLFEYFSETQRNKGNFPGRFSGRQFSNSRSEMNVSTLELGDSALYLCASSIVGKNEKLFFGSGTQLSVL.

The J gene is TRBJ2-3, the V gene TRBV4-3; tentative D call: TRBD1 (5 bases). Germline CDR1 is LGHNA and CDR2 is YSLEER. There are 16 residues in the CDR3. V was pared by 0 bases and J by 3 bases, with 13 bases between. The CDR3 nucleotides are TGCGCCAGCAGCCAAGATATCCGCAGGGTTACAGATACGCAGTATTTT. Protein product: CASSQDIRRVTDTQYF.

This sequence joins TRBV29-1 and TRBJ2-2, with TRBD1 matching 8 bases. The germline gives CDR1 SQVTM, CDR2 ANQGSEA. Unmatched junction bases numbered 4, after V lost 3 bases and J lost 4 bases. The CDR3 loop spans 14 amino acids. The CDR3 here is CSVDPGGGTGELFF. The CDR3 DNA reads TGCAGCGTTGACCCAGGGGGCGGCACCGGGGAGCTGTTTTTT.

As regards this clone: The sample carries other DNA sequences with the same CDR3. This chain uses TRBV19 with TRBJ2-3; a weak D match, TRBD2 (7 bases). This CDR3 is 14 amino acids long. V was trimmed by 6 bases and J by 0 bases, leaving 10 bases between them. Germline V gene data show CDR1 as LNHDA and CDR2 as SQIVND (reference sequence). CDR3 sequence reads: CASSEGGSTDTQYF. The CDR3 bases are TGTGCCAGTAGCGAGGGGGGGAGCACAGATACGCAGTATTTT.

The J gene is TRBJ1-2, the V gene TRBV6-1; D uncertain. The germline V and J ends were trimmed by 4 bases and 2 bases, with 11 bases remaining between them. The CDR3 has 14 amino acids. Germline assignment: CDR1 MNHNS and CDR2 SASEGT. The CDR3 DNA is TGTGCCAGCAGTGGGCTTATAGCAAACTATGGCTACACCTTC. Its protein product is CASSGLIANYGYTF.

The V and J genes are TRBV19 and TRBJ1-1; 10 bases line up with TRBD1. V shed 3 bases, J shed 5 bases, and the junction held 9 bases outside the gene matches. The V gene's germline CDR1 is LNHDA and CDR2 SQIVND (reference sequence). CDR3 length: 16 amino acids. The CDR3 DNA is TGTGCCAGTAGTATGAGACAGGGGGCTGGTGGGACTGAAGCTTTCTTT. Translation: CASSMRQGAGGTEAFF.

V gene TRBV19 combines with J gene TRBJ2-2; D is possibly TRBD1 (5 bases). CDR1 and CDR2 from the germline V gene are LNHDA and SQIVND (reference sequence). The CDR3 is 16 residues long. V was cut by 4 bases and J by 4 bases, with 16 bases left in between. CDR3 in DNA: TGTGCCAGTAGTACGCCCCCGGGTAGGGGCACCGGGGAGCTGTTTTTT. Translation: CASSTPPGRGTGELFF.

V is TRBV5-1 and J is TRBJ2-7, with no clear D. Trimming took 1 base from V and 5 from J, leaving 7 bases between them. The CDR3 runs 12 residues. Germline-derived CDR1 and CDR2 are SGHRS and YFSETQ. CDR3 DNA sequence: TGCGCCAGCAGCTTGTTTAGTAACGAGCAGTACTTC. It codes for CASSLFSNEQYF.

This chain uses TRBV27 with TRBJ2-3, with a possible D match to TRBD1 (6 bases). The CDR3 consists of 13 residues. Germline assignment: CDR1 MNHEY and CDR2 SMNVEV (reference sequence). V was clipped by 3 bases and J by 4 bases, with 8 bases between them. The CDR3 reads CASSFPGADTQYF. CDR3 DNA: TGTGCCAGCAGTTTTCCAGGGGCAGATACGCAGTATTTT.

This clone has only a few counts. J is TRBJ2-6 and V is TRBV6-1, with D unclear. From germline, CDR1 is MNHNS and CDR2 SASEGT. CDR3 length equals 15 residues. The ends were cut back, 0 bases at V and 0 bases at J, with 3 bases in the middle. CDR3 protein: CASSEASSGANVLTF. CDR3 DNA: TGTGCCAGCAGTGAAGCTAGCTCTGGGGCCAACGTCCTGACTTTC.

This chain uses TRBV5-6 with TRBJ1-2; tentatively, D is TRBD1 (5 bases). Germline V CDR1 and CDR2: SGHDT, YYEEEE. The CDR3 sequence is 12 residues long. V dropped 7 bases and J dropped 3 bases, with 10 bases sitting between them. The CDR3 DNA is TGTGCCAGCGGGGCGGGGGACTATGGCTACACCTTC. It is translated as CASGAGDYGYTF. The entire variable domain, with the rest obtained from reference TRBV5-6 and TRBJ1-2, is as follows: DAGVTQSPTHLIKTRGQQVTLRCSPKSGHDTVSWYQQALGQGPQFIFQYYEEEERQRGNFPDRFSGHQFPNYSSELNVNALLLGDSALYLCASGAGDYGYTFGSGTRLTVV.

The DNA of the CDR3 is TGTGCCAGCTCACGGGCAGAGACCCAGTACTTC. This codes for CASSRAETQYF. The rearrangement uses TRBV18 and TRBJ2-5; D is unclear. Germline lookup yields CDR1 KGHSH and CDR2 LQKENI. Trimming shortened V by 4 bases and J by 4 bases, and 4 bases separated the two germline ends. The CDR3 consists of 11 residues.

This clone was counted between two and nine times. The V gene is TRBV6-6, the J gene TRBJ1-2; 8 positions agree with TRBD1. This CDR3 region has 13 residues. Per the germline V gene, CDR1 is MNHNY and CDR2 is SVGAGI (reference sequence). V lost 6 bases, J lost 7 bases, and 7 bases stayed unmatched. The CDR3 bases are TGTGCCAGCAGACTTGGACAGGGAGGTGGCTACACCTTC. Translating gives CASRLGQGGGYTF.

This clone was observed a handful of times. The chain joins TRBV14 to TRBJ1-1, with TRBD1 matching over 9 bases. J was trimmed by 1 base and V by 2 bases; bases with no gene match: 2. Germline values: CDR1 SGHDN, CDR2 FVKESK. CDR3 size: 15 residues. The CDR3 DNA reads as TGTGCCAGCAGCCAAAACAGGGGGCCGAACACTGAAGCTTTCTTT. The encoded protein is CASSQNRGPNTEAFF.

The chain uses TRBV15 and TRBJ2-7; TRBD1 matches 8 bases. CDR1 LNHNV and CDR2 YYDKDF come from the germline V gene (reference sequence). With 2 bases clipped from V and 2 bases from J, the junction kept 5 bases outside the gene matches. This CDR3 has 15 amino acids. CDR3: CATSRQKTGAYEQYF. The DNA for the CDR3 is TGTGCCACCAGCAGACAGAAGACAGGGGCCTACGAGCAGTACTTC.

The chain uses TRBV30 and TRBJ1-1, with a possible D match to TRBD1 (6 bases). The CDR3 has 11 amino acids. Trimming pared 0 bases from V and 11 bases from J, leaving 10 bases between. Germline V gene lookup returns CDR1 GTSNPN and CDR2 SVGIG (reference sequence). The CDR3 sequence: CAWSVRGQAFF. The CDR3, as DNA: TGTGCCTGGAGTGTCAGGGGCCAGGCTTTCTTT. The full variable domain, in which reference TRBV30 and TRBJ1-1 provide the parts outside the CDR3, is SQTIHQWPATLVQPVGSPLSLECTVEGTSNPNLYWYRQAAGRGLQLLFYSVGIGQISSEVPQNLSASRPQDRQFILSSKKLLLSDSGFYLCAWSVRGQAFFGQGTRLTVV.

The chain recombines TRBV19 with TRBJ1-1, with no clear D. The germline gives CDR1 LNHDA, CDR2 SQIVND (reference sequence). Between the trimmed V and J ends, which lost 7 bases and 0 bases, there was a span of 21 bases. This CDR3 has 17 residues. CDR3 coding DNA: TGTGCCAGTATTACCGGCGGAAGCCTCGTGGTGAACACTGAAGCTTTCTTT. Translating gives CASITGGSLVVNTEAFF.

The chain links TRBV5-6 to TRBJ1-3; D remains unclear. CDR3 length equals 17 residues. Germline CDR1 and CDR2: SGHDT and YYEEEE. Deletions cut 1 base from V and 0 bases from J, with 14 bases between. The chain's CDR3 is CASSLRQPTCSGNTIYF. In DNA, the CDR3 is TGTGCCAGCAGCTTGCGGCAGCCGACTTGCTCTGGAAACACCATATATTTT.

The chain uses TRBV5-6 and TRBJ1-4; TRBD1 agrees at 9 bases. The V and J ends lost 0 bases and 6 bases, in that order; junction bases with no gene match: 6. Germline V gives CDR1 SGHDT, CDR2 YYEEEE. The CDR3 is 16 residues long. In nucleotides, the CDR3 is TGTGCCAGCAGCTTGGGAGTCGGGACAGGGCATGAAAAACTGTTTTTT. This codes for CASSLGVGTGHEKLFF.

V and J are TRBV19 and TRBJ1-4; 9 nucleotides match TRBD1. This CDR3 spans 13 amino acids. Germline V gene lookup returns CDR1 LNHDA and CDR2 SQIVND (reference sequence). Trimming at V came to 7 bases and at J to 8 bases, leaving 5 bases not matched to a gene. CDR3 DNA: TGTGCCAGTATGAGGACAGGGGACGAAAAACTGTTTTTT. This encodes CASMRTGDEKLFF.

This chain links TRBV6-6 with TRBJ1-1; a possible D gene is TRBD1 (6 bases). V dropped 6 bases and J dropped 1 base, with 6 bases sitting between them. The CDR3 runs 12 residues. Per germline, CDR1 MNHNY and CDR2 SVGAGI (reference sequence). The CDR3 reads CASRTGNTEAFF. The CDR3 bases are TGTGCCAGCAGGACAGGGAACACTGAAGCTTTCTTT.

This clone was seen once. The genes are TRBV30 and TRBJ2-1, with a tentative D call TRBD1 (5 bases). Germline loops: CDR1 GTSNPN, CDR2 SVGIG (reference sequence). Trimming took 0 bases from V and 6 from J, leaving 9 bases between them. This CDR3 region has 13 residues. CDR3 sequence reads: CAWSVSGLNEQFF. CDR3 sequence (DNA): TGTGCCTGGAGTGTATCAGGGCTCAATGAGCAGTTCTTC.

The V gene is TRBV25-1, the J gene TRBJ1-1; 12 nucleotides match TRBD1. The CDR3 is 16 amino acids. The junction had 10 bases not matched to a gene; V was cut back by 3 bases and J by 8 bases. The germline V gene has CDR1 MGHDK and CDR2 SYGVNS. CDR3 nucleotides: TGTGCCAGCAGTGATCGGGACAGGGGGCATAGGGGGGAAGCTTTCTTT. Amino acids: CASSDRDRGHRGEAFF.

The V gene is TRBV4-2, the J gene TRBJ1-4, with TRBD1 matching 7 bases. The CDR3 contains 16 residues. From germline, CDR1 is LGHNA and CDR2 YNFKEQ. V trimming: 1 base; J trimming: 2 bases; junction bases outside the gene matches: 4. The CDR3 reads CASSQVPGQTNEKLFF. In DNA, the CDR3 is TGTGCCAGCAGCCAAGTTCCGGGACAGACTAATGAAAAACTGTTTTTT.

The CDR3 loop reads CASSVPTGELFF. The CDR3 region has the DNA TGTGCCAGCAGTGTTCCTACCGGGGAGCTGTTTTTT. This chain uses TRBV5-4 with TRBJ2-2, with unresolved D. The germline V gene encodes CDR1 SGHNT and CDR2 YYREEE (reference sequence). Trimming took 5 bases from V and 5 from J, leaving 7 bases between them. The CDR3 runs 12 residues.

The chain links TRBV7-2 to TRBJ1-1; TRBD1 might be the D (5 bases). The germline V gene has CDR1 SGHTA and CDR2 FQGNSA. V lost 6 bases to trimming and J lost 13 bases, with 24 bases between them. CDR3 size: 14 residues. The CDR3 DNA sequence: TGTGCCAGCAGTGGGGGGAAGAATTTAGGGAGAGGTTTCTTT. Translation: CASSGGKNLGRGFF. Complete variable domain (other parts from reference TRBV7-2 and TRBJ1-1): GAGVSQSPSNKVTEKGKDVELRCDPISGHTALYWYRQSLGQGLEFLIYFQGNSAPDKSGLPSDRFSAERTGGSVSTLTIQRTQQEDSAVYLCASSGGKNLGRGFFGQGTRLTVV.

The chain uses TRBV30 and TRBJ1-2; D is uncertain. This CDR3 is 13 amino acids long. The germline V gene encodes CDR1 GTSNPN and CDR2 SVGIG (reference sequence). Between the trimmed V and J ends, which lost 4 bases and 4 bases, there was a span of 13 bases. Here the CDR3 reads CAWTTPPTYGYTF. The CDR3 DNA is TGTGCCTGGACCACACCTCCCACCTATGGCTACACCTTC. The full variable domain, in which reference TRBV30 and TRBJ1-2 provide the parts outside the CDR3, is SQTIHQWPATLVQPVGSPLSLECTVEGTSNPNLYWYRQAAGRGLQLLFYSVGIGQISSEVPQNLSASRPQDRQFILSSKKLLLSDSGFYLCAWTTPPTYGYTFGSGTRLTVV.

CDR3 protein: CASSHRTALYGYTF. CDR3 nucleotides: TGTGCCAGCAGCCATCGGACAGCTCTTTATGGCTACACCTTC. This chain connects TRBV11-3 to TRBJ1-2; a weak D match, TRBD1 (6 bases). Trimming pared 5 bases from V and 5 bases from J, leaving 15 bases between. The CDR3 is made up of 14 amino acids. Germline V gives CDR1 SGHNT, CDR2 YENEEA.

The chain recombines TRBV7-9 with TRBJ1-2, with 7 bases that match TRBD1. Germline V gene sequence: CDR1 SEHNR, CDR2 FQNEAQ (reference sequence). V gave up 4 bases and J gave up 2 bases; unmatched junction bases: 4. CDR3 length equals 14 residues. CDR3 amino acids: CASSSGGINYGYTF. CDR3 coding DNA: TGTGCCAGCAGCTCAGGGGGGATCAACTATGGCTACACCTTC.